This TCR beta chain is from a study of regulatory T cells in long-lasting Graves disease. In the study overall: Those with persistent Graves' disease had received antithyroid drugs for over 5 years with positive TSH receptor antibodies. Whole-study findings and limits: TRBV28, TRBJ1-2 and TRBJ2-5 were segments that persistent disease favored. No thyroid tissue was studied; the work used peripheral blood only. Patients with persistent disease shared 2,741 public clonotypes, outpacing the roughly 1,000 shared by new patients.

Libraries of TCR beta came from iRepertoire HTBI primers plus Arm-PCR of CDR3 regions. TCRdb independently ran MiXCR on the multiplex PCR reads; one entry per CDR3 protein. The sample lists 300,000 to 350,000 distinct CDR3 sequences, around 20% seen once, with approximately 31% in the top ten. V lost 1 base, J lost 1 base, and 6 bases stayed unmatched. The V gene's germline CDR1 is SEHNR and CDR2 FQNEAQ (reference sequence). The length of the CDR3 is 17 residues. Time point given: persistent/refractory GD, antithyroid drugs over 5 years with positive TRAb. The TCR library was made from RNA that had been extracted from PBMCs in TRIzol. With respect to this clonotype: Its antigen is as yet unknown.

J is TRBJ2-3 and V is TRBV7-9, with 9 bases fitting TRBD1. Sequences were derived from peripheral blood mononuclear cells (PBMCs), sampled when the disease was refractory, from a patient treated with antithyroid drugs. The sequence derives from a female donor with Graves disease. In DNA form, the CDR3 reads TGTGCCAGCAGCTTAGGGGGGACAGGGAGAGGCACAGATACGCAGTATTTT. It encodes CASSLGGTGRGTDTQYF.